These 9 T cell receptor beta chains originate from one sample sequenced in a study of blood T cell repertoires in COVID-19. The table came from immunoSEQ multiplex PCR; TCRdb's copy has only in-frame clones and leaves some out. Of approximately 100,000 clones in the sample, roughly 80% were seen once. Sequenced: peripheral blood. The receptors come from a man between 65 and 79 years old with active or convalescent COVID-19.

This chain connects TRBV5-5 to TRBJ1-3, with TRBD1 matching 10 bases. Germline CDR1 and CDR2: SGHKS and YYEKEE (reference sequence). There are 15 residues in the CDR3. Losses at the gene ends were 6 bases for V and 4 bases for J; bases not matched to a gene: 7. This CDR3 reads CASKGTGAGGNTIYF. CDR3 nucleotide sequence: TGTGCCAGCAAGGGGACAGGGGCCGGAGGAAACACCATATATTTT.

The CDR3 protein is CASSVLGSDDEQYF. CDR3 DNA: TGTGCCAGCAGCGTACTGGGGAGTGACGACGAGCAGTACTTC. The gene calls are TRBV9 and TRBJ2-7, with D perhaps matching TRBD2 (5 bases). Trimming left V 1 base short and J 5 bases short, with 13 bases between. Per the germline V gene, CDR1 is SGDLS and CDR2 is YYNGEE. This CDR3 region has 14 residues.

V usage is TRBV27 and J usage is TRBJ2-2; 11 nucleotides agree with TRBD2. Germline V CDR1 and CDR2: MNHEY, SMNVEV (reference sequence). V was pared by 2 bases and J by 7 bases, with 9 bases of the junction left unmatched. The CDR3 length is 17 residues. CDR3 loop: CASSLPRASGGIGELFF. The CDR3 DNA is TGTGCCAGCAGTTTACCCCGGGCTAGCGGGGGGATCGGGGAGCTGTTTTTT.

CDR3 DNA sequence: TGTGCCTGGAGCCGTGGGTCGACAGTCTCTGGAAACACCATATATTTT. It translates to CAWSRGSTVSGNTIYF. The J gene is TRBJ1-3, the V gene TRBV30; perhaps TRBD1 as D (5 bases). CDR1 and CDR2 (germline): GTSNPN, SVGIG (reference sequence). This CDR3 has 16 residues. V lost 3 bases to trimming and J lost 0 bases, with 15 bases between them.

The J gene is TRBJ2-5, the V gene TRBV19; 15 bases fit TRBD2. The CDR3 has 18 amino acids. Trimming removed 3 bases from V and 4 bases from J; junction bases left unmatched: 9. Germline V gives CDR1 LNHDA, CDR2 SQIVND (reference sequence). The CDR3 here is CASSIRTSGGASGETQYF. The CDR3, as DNA: TGTGCCAGTAGTATTCGGACTAGCGGGGGGGCCAGCGGAGAGACCCAGTACTTC.

This clone was observed a single time. The rearrangement links TRBV6-5 to TRBJ1-1, with 8 bases matching TRBD1. The CDR3 runs to 12 residues. The V gene's germline CDR1 is MNHEY and CDR2 SVGAGI. V shed 8 bases, J shed 3 bases, and the junction held 2 bases outside the gene matches. The CDR3 region is CASDRGHTEAFF. CDR3 DNA: TGTGCCAGCGACAGGGGTCACACTGAAGCTTTCTTT.

The CDR3 sequence: CASSLPAGGNTGELFF. The CDR3 DNA is TGTGCCAGCAGCTTGCCGGCAGGGGGAAACACCGGGGAGCTGTTTTTT. The genes are TRBV13 and TRBJ2-2; TRBD1 matches at 7 bases. This CDR3 spans 16 amino acids. Trimming removed 3 bases from V and 2 bases from J; junction bases left unmatched: 6. Germline V gene data show CDR1 as PRHDT and CDR2 as FYEKMQ (reference sequence). The full variable domain, rest sourced from reference TRBV13 and TRBJ2-2, is AAGVIQSPRHLIKEKRETATLKCYPIPRHDTVYWYQQGPGQDPQFLISFYEKMQSDKGSIPDRFSAQQFSDYHSELNMSSLELGDSALYFCASSLPAGGNTGELFFGEGSRLTVL.

The rearrangement links TRBV5-6 to TRBJ1-5; tentative D call: TRBD1 (6 bases). This CDR3 has 15 amino acids. Germline CDR1 reads SGHDT; CDR2 reads YYEEEE. V lost 0 bases and J lost 6, with 13 bases in between. In DNA form, the CDR3 reads TGTGCCAGCAGCTTGGGGCAGGGGCCGAGTCAGCCCCAGCATTTT. Its translation is CASSLGQGPSQPQHF. Full variable domain (outside the CDR3, taken from reference TRBV5-6 and TRBJ1-5): DAGVTQSPTHLIKTRGQQVTLRCSPKSGHDTVSWYQQALGQGPQFIFQYYEEEERQRGNFPDRFSGHQFPNYSSELNVNALLLGDSALYLCASSLGQGPSQPQHFGDGTRLSIL.

The rearrangement joins TRBV6-5 to TRBJ2-2; TRBD2 agrees at 9 bases. Germline V gene sequence: CDR1 MNHEY, CDR2 SVGAGI. This CDR3 has 14 amino acids. The ends lost 6 bases at V and 7 bases at J; junction bases unmatched: 6. The CDR3 reads CASSSGGMIGELFF. In DNA form, the CDR3 reads TGTGCCAGCAGCAGCGGGGGGATGATCGGGGAGCTGTTTTTT.